A single sample gave rise to the 28 T cell receptor beta chains below, sequenced in a study of radiation and T cells in renal cell carcinoma. The repertoire was sequenced with immunoSEQ multiplex PCR; TCRdb's copy has only in-frame clones and lacks some. The table has under 200,000 clones, roughly nine tenths seen once. The time point here: blood 4 weeks post-SBRT, at nephrectomy. The treatment here: 15 Gy SBRT to primary tumor, nephrectomy 4 weeks later. The sample here was blood, taken from a patient whose treatment included radiotherapy and nephrectomy. These TCRs come from a woman aged 45-65 years with renal cell carcinoma.

This chain uses TRBV2 with TRBJ2-7; D is ambiguous. The germline gives CDR1 SNHLY, CDR2 FYNNEI. The CDR3 spans 14 residues. V was clipped by 3 bases and J by 0 bases, with 9 bases between them. In DNA form, the CDR3 reads TGTGCCAGCAGTGATGGCGTAAACTCCTACGAGCAGTACTTC. This encodes CASSDGVNSYEQYF.

J is TRBJ2-7 and V is TRBV10-3; possible D gene TRBD1, 5 bases. The ends were cut back, 0 bases at V and 6 bases at J, with 15 bases in the middle. This CDR3 region has 15 residues. CDR1 ENHRY and CDR2 SYGVKD come from the germline V gene. DNA of the CDR3: TGTGCCATCAGTGAGTCGGGGCCTCGGATTAGCGAGCAGTACTTC. It translates to CAISESGPRISEQYF.

The chain links TRBV12-5 to TRBJ2-3; TRBD1 matches at 10 bases. V shed 4 bases and J 4 bases; nucleotides not matched to a gene: 5. Per germline, CDR1 LGHNT and CDR2 FRNRAP. The CDR3 runs 15 residues. The CDR3 loop reads CASGWGTGASDTQYF. The CDR3 region has the DNA TGTGCTAGTGGTTGGGGGACAGGGGCCTCAGATACGCAGTATTTT.

J is TRBJ2-7 and V is TRBV19, with 10 nucleotides matching TRBD1. Unmatched junction bases numbered 13, after V lost 8 bases and J lost 3 bases. The CDR3 runs 16 residues. Per germline, CDR1 LNHDA and CDR2 SQIVND (reference sequence). The CDR3: CASSRSSGTGVYEQYF. As DNA, the CDR3 is TGTGCCAGTTCCCGAAGCAGTGGGACAGGGGTCTACGAGCAGTACTTC.

V and J are TRBV7-6 and TRBJ2-7; D call uncertain. Germline CDR1 and CDR2: SGHVS and FNYEAQ. The CDR3 extends over 12 amino acids. V dropped 7 bases and J dropped 7 bases, with 14 bases sitting between them. As DNA, the CDR3 is TGTGCCAGCACGGACCGACTTAAGGAGCAGTACTTC. Amino acid sequence: CASTDRLKEQYF.

This chain uses TRBV19 with TRBJ2-6; D gene unclear. The ends were cut back, 3 bases at V and 3 bases at J, with 9 bases in the middle. This CDR3 is 15 amino acids long. CDR1 LNHDA and CDR2 SQIVND come from the germline V gene (reference sequence). This CDR3 is CASSIRVGGANVLTF. DNA for the CDR3: TGTGCCAGTAGTATTAGGGTAGGTGGGGCCAACGTCCTGACTTTC.

The chain recombines TRBV18 with TRBJ2-1, with 9 bases that match TRBD2. Germline V gene lookup returns CDR1 KGHSH and CDR2 LQKENI. V lost 6 bases to trimming and J lost 3 bases; unmatched junction nucleotides: 12. CDR3 size: 17 residues. The CDR3 is CASSTTGGGAVYNEQFF. Here the CDR3 DNA reads TGTGCCAGCTCCACCACAGGCGGGGGGGCCGTCTACAATGAGCAGTTCTTC.

This clone appeared a single time. V and J are TRBV9 and TRBJ2-1; D is unresolved. Germline assignment: CDR1 SGDLS and CDR2 YYNGEE. The V gene lost 0 bases and the J gene lost 3 bases, with 10 bases spanning the gap. The CDR3 is 15 amino acids. CDR3 in amino acids: CASSVAQSGYNEQFF. CDR3 nucleotide sequence: TGTGCCAGCAGCGTAGCTCAGTCTGGCTACAATGAGCAGTTCTTC.

The chain links TRBV6-5 to TRBJ1-2, with 7 nucleotides matching TRBD1. V lost 6 bases to trimming and J lost 5 bases; unmatched junction nucleotides: 3. CDR1 is MNHEY, CDR2 SVGAGI, per germline. The CDR3 totals 12 residues. The CDR3 nucleotides read TGTGCCAGCAGGGGACAGCAGTATGGCTACACCTTC. This encodes CASRGQQYGYTF.

The chain is built from TRBV6-1 and TRBJ1-1; D is ambiguous. V lost 2 bases and J 10 bases, leaving 11 bases between the germline ends. CDR1 is MNHNS and CDR2 is SASEGT in the germline V gene. The CDR3 runs 12 residues. In nucleotides, the CDR3 is TGTGCCAGCAGTGAATTACGTCTGGGAGCTTTCTTT. Translating gives CASSELRLGAFF.

As DNA, the CDR3 is TGTGCCAGCAGCTTTTCCAGGGGGGCTGGCTACACCTTC. This encodes CASSFSRGAGYTF. This rearrangement joins TRBV13 to TRBJ1-2, with TRBD1 identical over 7 bases. The V gene's germline CDR1 is PRHDT and CDR2 FYEKMQ (reference sequence). V was clipped by 3 bases and J by 7 bases; unmatched bases: 5. This CDR3 comprises 13 residues.

This clone was seen a handful of times. Because the CDR3 is missing its conserved closing phenylalanine or tryptophan, this is likely a read error. No DNA is shown, since the ends of the CDR3 on it are uncertain; the CDR3 is the one TCRdb lists. CDR3 sequence: CASNMGPQG. The rearrangement uses TRBV21-1 and TRBJ1-6. TRBV21-1 is annotated as a pseudogene. Ends included, the CDR3 has 9 residues.

This chain links TRBV6-5 with TRBJ2-7; TRBD2 might be the D (5 bases). V lost 2 bases, J lost 5 bases, and 16 bases lay in between. The CDR3 runs 15 residues. CDR1 is MNHEY, CDR2 SVGAGI, per germline. CDR3 nucleotides: TGTGCCAGCAGTTACGGGTTTTCGGGGTTCGACGAGCAGTACTTC. It translates to CASSYGFSGFDEQYF.

The chain has TRBV5-1 and TRBJ1-2, with D hard to call. The CDR3 contains 16 residues. CDR1 is SGHRS and CDR2 is YFSETQ in the germline V gene. The ends were cut back, 5 bases at V and 0 bases at J, with 17 bases in the middle. CDR3 nucleotide sequence: TGCGCCAGCAGGCCCGGACTAAAGGGCCCTAACTATGGCTACACCTTC. Protein: CASRPGLKGPNYGYTF.

Worth noting for this clone: Other DNA sequences of this sample code for an identical CDR3. This chain connects TRBV14 to TRBJ2-1; D is ambiguous. This CDR3 spans 12 amino acids. Germline V CDR1 and CDR2: SGHDN, FVKESK. Trimming shortened V by 3 bases and J by 4 bases, and 4 bases separated the two germline ends. The CDR3 DNA is TGTGCCAGCAGCCAGGGGTACAATGAGCAGTTCTTC. This translates into CASSQGYNEQFF.

J is TRBJ1-1 and V is TRBV20-1; no clear D gene. The CDR3 length is 11 residues. Trimming removed 5 bases at V and 6 bases at J, with 10 bases between. Germline V gene lookup returns CDR1 DFQATT and CDR2 SNEGSKA (reference sequence). CDR3 residues: CSAAGMAEAFF. In DNA form, the CDR3 reads TGCAGTGCTGCTGGGATGGCTGAAGCTTTCTTT.

V is TRBV6-6 and J is TRBJ1-2, with D perhaps TRBD1 (6 bases). V dropped 9 bases and J dropped 2 bases, with 16 bases sitting between them. Germline CDR1 and CDR2: MNHNY and SVGAGI (reference sequence). This CDR3 is built from 14 residues. The CDR3 is CASMQGRRNYGYTF. The CDR3 coding sequence is TGTGCCAGTATGCAGGGGAGAAGAAACTATGGCTACACCTTC.

The V call is TRBV29-1, the J call TRBJ2-2; TRBD1 agrees at 8 bases. V was clipped by 7 bases and J by 0 bases; unmatched bases: 4. Germline V gene data show CDR1 as SQVTM and CDR2 as ANQGSEA. This CDR3 has 14 residues. The CDR3: CSGQGAANTGELFF. CDR3 bases: TGCAGCGGTCAGGGGGCGGCGAACACCGGGGAGCTGTTTTTT.

Concerning this clone: Other DNA variants within this sample encode the same CDR3. This chain uses TRBV6-1 with TRBJ2-7; 7 bases line up with TRBD1. Germline CDR1 and CDR2: MNHNS and SASEGT. The CDR3 is made up of 13 amino acids. J gave up 1 base and V 6 bases, and 3 bases lay outside the gene matches. Written as DNA, the CDR3 is TGTGCCAGCAGCAGACAGGGTTCCTACGAGCAGTACTTC. Its protein is CASSRQGSYEQYF.

The rearrangement links TRBV5-1 to TRBJ2-5; the D gene is possibly TRBD1 (6 bases). The J call could be wrong; TRBJ2-7 is a better fit for the DNA end. CDR3 length: 15 amino acids. Per germline, CDR1 SGHRS and CDR2 YFSETQ. CDR3 coding DNA: TGCGCCAGCAGCCCACGGCCGGACAGACCCTACGAGCAGTACTTC. It translates to CASSPRPDRPYEQYF.

V is TRBV6-5 and J is TRBJ2-5; 7 bases are shared with TRBD1. There are 15 residues in the CDR3. CDR1 and CDR2 from the germline V gene are MNHEY and SVGAGI. The CDR3 region has the DNA TGTTCTACCGCCAGCAGTCCGGGACAGCGAGAGACCCAGTACTTC. It specifies CSTASSPGQRETQYF.

This rearrangement joins TRBV18 to TRBJ1-5, with D hard to call. V dropped 1 base and J dropped 4 bases, with 11 bases sitting between them. The CDR3 consists of 15 residues. Germline V gene sequence: CDR1 KGHSH, CDR2 LQKENI. Here the CDR3 DNA reads TGTGCCAGCTCACCACTCGGCGGAGCAAATCAGCCCCAGCATTTT. Translated: CASSPLGGANQPQHF.

This chain links TRBV7-8 with TRBJ2-3; 12 bases line up with TRBD2. V lost 5 bases and J lost 5; bases outside the gene matches: 8. This CDR3 has 16 amino acids. Germline CDR1 SGHVS, CDR2 FQNEAQ. The CDR3 is CASSLGLAGTLDTQYF. CDR3 DNA sequence: TGTGCCAGCAGCCTAGGACTAGCGGGGACTTTAGATACGCAGTATTTT. Combining the CDR3 with reference TRBV7-8 and TRBJ2-3 gives the whole variable domain GAGVSQSPRYKVAKRGQDVALRCDPISGHVSLFWYQQALGQGPEFLTYFQNEAQLDKSGLPSDRFFAERPEGSVSTLKIQRTQQEDSAVYLCASSLGLAGTLDTQYFGPGTRLTVL.

The CDR3 bases are TGTGCCAGTAAGGACAGGGGCCAAGAGACCCAGTACTTC. Translated: CASKDRGQETQYF. This sequence joins TRBV19 and TRBJ2-5, with 9 bases fitting TRBD1. The V gene end was trimmed by 7 bases and the J gene end by 1 base; junction bases not matched to a gene: 1. This CDR3 contains 13 residues. Per the germline V gene, CDR1 is LNHDA and CDR2 is SQIVND (reference sequence).

The chain joins TRBV6-6 to TRBJ1-1; D perhaps matches TRBD1 (5 bases). The CDR3 is 13 residues long. Germline CDR1 reads MNHNY; CDR2 reads SVGAGI (reference sequence). Trimming shortened V by 4 bases and J by 3 bases, and 9 bases separated the two germline ends. CDR3 residues: CASSSLGDTEAFF. Written as DNA, the CDR3 is TGTGCCAGCAGTTCTCTGGGGGACACTGAAGCTTTCTTT.

The V gene is TRBV4-3, the J gene TRBJ1-6, with D perhaps TRBD1 (5 bases). V shed 0 bases and J shed 9 bases, with 9 bases lying between them. This CDR3 spans 14 amino acids. Germline-derived CDR1 and CDR2 are LGHNA and YSLEER. CDR3 DNA: TGCGCCAGCAGCCAAGAATGGGGGGGTTCACCCCTCCACTTT. It specifies CASSQEWGGSPLHF.

This clone was recorded only once. This chain connects TRBV18 to TRBJ1-3; no firm D call. In germline, CDR1 is KGHSH, CDR2 LQKENI. CDR3 length: 17 amino acids. The germline V and J ends were trimmed by 3 bases and 0 bases, with 15 bases remaining between them. The CDR3 nucleotides are TGTGCCAGCTCACCGGTGTCAGTCACAGCCTCTGGAAACACCATATATTTT. Residues: CASSPVSVTASGNTIYF.

V usage is TRBV7-6 and J usage is TRBJ2-7; TRBD2 aligns across 7 bases. The germline V gene encodes CDR1 SGHVS and CDR2 FNYEAQ. V gave up 5 bases and J gave up 0 bases; unmatched junction bases: 4. The CDR3 contains 14 residues. The CDR3 DNA follows: TGTGCCAGCAGCGCTTGGGGGGGCTCCTACGAGCAGTACTTC. Protein product: CASSAWGGSYEQYF.